This record concerns one T cell receptor beta chain sequence. J lost 1 base, V lost 5 bases, and 20 bases had no gene match. The germline gives CDR1 SGHVS, CDR2 FNYEAQ. This CDR3 comprises 21 residues. Investigators divided CD4+ cells into CD45RA+ naive and CD45RA-negative memory subsets. The data stem from a study of shared clonotypes between healthy human individuals. Sequencing used immunoSEQ multiplex PCR; TCRdb keeps in-frame clones, though not all of them. Among more than 2 million clones listed, 85% to 95% were seen once. The chain employs TRBV7-6 and TRBJ2-2, with 9 nucleotides matching TRBD2. The sequencing input was naive CD4+ T cells sorted from blood. This sample's subset: CD45RA+ positively selected. The sequence was collected from a man aged 18-30 years in good health. CDR3: CASSPRAGVAGAVGNTGELFF. DNA of the CDR3: TGTGCCAGCAGCCCCCGGGCTGGAGTAGCGGGAGCGGTTGGGAACACCGGGGAGCTGTTTTTT.